The present entry profiles one TCR beta chain with its context. Its specificity is not known. CDR3 length: 15 residues. V lost 6 bases to trimming and J lost 7 bases; unmatched junction nucleotides: 7. The data stem from a study of blood T cells in healthy people across ages. Study results and caveats: TCR beta diversity tracked closely with naive T cell percentage.

Aged roughly 6 to 95, donors were systemically healthy Caucasians from Russia. Combining a sample-barcoded 5' primer with a J-beta primer mix, a second PCR ran for about 7 to 11 cycles. A tag from a template-switch adaptor with 12 random nucleotides marked each cDNA molecule. Per-sample output comprised a minimum of 2.5 million paired-end reads containing CDR3. TCRdb ran MiXCR on the 5' RACE reads and lists one entry per CDR3 protein. This sample has over 600,000 distinct CDR3 sequences, with about half found just once. The rearrangement joins TRBV12-3 or TRBV12-4 to TRBJ1-6, with TRBD1 identical over 9 bases. The sample was blood. The clonotype was recovered from a man aged 80 or over in good health. The CDR3 bases are TGTGCCAGCAGAGCCGGGACAGGGTGGAATTCACCCCTCCACTTT. The encoded protein is CASRAGTGWNSPLHF.